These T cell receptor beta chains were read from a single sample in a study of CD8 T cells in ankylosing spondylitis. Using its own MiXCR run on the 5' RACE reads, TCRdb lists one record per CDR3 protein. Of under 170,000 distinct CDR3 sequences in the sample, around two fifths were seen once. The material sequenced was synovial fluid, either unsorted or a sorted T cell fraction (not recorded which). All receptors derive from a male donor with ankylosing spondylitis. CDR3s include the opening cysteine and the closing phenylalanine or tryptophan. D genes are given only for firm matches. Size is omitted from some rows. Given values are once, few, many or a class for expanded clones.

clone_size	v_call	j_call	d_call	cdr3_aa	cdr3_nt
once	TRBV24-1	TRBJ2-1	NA	CATSGTAGGEQFF	TGTGCCACCAGTGGGACGGCCGGTGGGGAGCAGTTCTTC
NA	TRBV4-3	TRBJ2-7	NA	CASSQVYSPSYEQYF	TGCGCCAGCAGCCAAGTTTACTCACCCTCCTACGAGCAGTACTTC
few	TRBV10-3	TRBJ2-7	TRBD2	CAISVRREAEYEQYF	TGTGCCATCAGTGTGCGGCGGGAGGCGGAGTACGAGCAGTACTTC
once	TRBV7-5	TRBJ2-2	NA	CISVPPAKKEGAIPGSCFF	NA
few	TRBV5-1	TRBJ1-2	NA	CASSPLGVYGYTF	TGCGCCAGCAGCCCATTAGGGGTCTATGGCTACACCTTC
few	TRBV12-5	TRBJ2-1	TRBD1	CASGWDSANFNEQFF	TGTGCTAGTGGTTGGGACAGCGCCAATTTCAATGAGCAGTTCTTC
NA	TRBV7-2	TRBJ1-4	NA	CASSLAPGSHPTNEKLFF	TGTGCCAGCAGCTTAGCCCCGGGGTCCCACCCAACTAATGAAAAACTGTTTTTT
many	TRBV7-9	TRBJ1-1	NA	CASSSWENTEAFF	TGTGCCAGCAGTAGCTGGGAGAACACTGAAGCTTTCTTT
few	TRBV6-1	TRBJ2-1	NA	CASTLDLGGTFYNEQFF	TGTGCCAGCACTCTCGACCTAGGTGGGACATTCTACAATGAGCAGTTCTTC
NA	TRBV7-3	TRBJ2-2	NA	CASSPQGGGTGELFF	TGTGCCAGCAGCCCCCAGGGTGGGGGCACCGGGGAGCTGTTTTTT
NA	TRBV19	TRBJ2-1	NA	CASTSTRVFGRFGSYNEQFF	TGTGCCAGTACTAGTACAAGGGTCTTCGGAAGATTCGGCTCCTACAATGAGCAGTTCTTC
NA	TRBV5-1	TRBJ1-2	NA	CASSLARSLGGYTF	TGCGCCAGCAGCTTGGCAAGGTCCCTTGGGGGCTACACCTTC
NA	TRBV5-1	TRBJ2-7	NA	CASSPFGGALYEQYF	TGCGCCAGCAGCCCGTTTGGGGGAGCTCTCTACGAGCAGTACTTC
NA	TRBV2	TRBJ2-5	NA	CASSDILKKAQYQFQETQYF	TGTGCCAGCAGTGATATACTGAAAAAGGCGCAGTATCAATTCCAAGAGACCCAGTACTTC
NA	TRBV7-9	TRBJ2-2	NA	CASSQSDTGELFF	TGTGCCAGCAGCCAGTCGGACACCGGGGAGCTGTTTTTT
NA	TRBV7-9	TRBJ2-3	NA	CASSYPVVSGVTDTQYF	TGTGCCAGCAGCTACCCGGTGGTCAGCGGAGTCACAGATACGCAGTATTTT
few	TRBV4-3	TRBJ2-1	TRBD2	CASSQAWPAGGRGEQFF	TGCGCCAGCAGCCAAGCGTGGCCAGCGGGAGGGAGGGGTGAGCAGTTCTTC
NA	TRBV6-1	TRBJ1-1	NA	CASSQMGAFFMNTEAFF	TGTGCCAGCAGTCAGATGGGGGCCTTCTTCATGAACACTGAAGCTTTCTTT
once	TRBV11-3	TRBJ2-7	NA	CASSLLGTPYEQYF	TGTGCCAGCAGCTTACTTGGCACCCCCTACGAGCAGTACTTC
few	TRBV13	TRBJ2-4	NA	CASSLVTENIQYF	TGTGCCAGCAGCTTAGTTACAGAAAACATTCAGTACTTC
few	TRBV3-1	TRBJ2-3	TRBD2	CASSQGVAGDGTDTQYF	TGTGCCAGCAGCCAAGGAGTAGCGGGGGACGGCACAGATACGCAGTATTTT
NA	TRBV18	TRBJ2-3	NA	CASSRFHGTDTQYF	TGTGCCAGCTCACGATTCCATGGCACAGATACGCAGTATTTT
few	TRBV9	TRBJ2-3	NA	CASSIGDSTDTQYF	TGTGCCAGCAGCATCGGTGACAGCACAGATACGCAGTATTTT
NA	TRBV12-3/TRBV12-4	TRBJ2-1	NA	CASSFVGSYNEQFF	TGTGCCAGCAGTTTTGTGGGGTCCTACAATGAGCAGTTCTTC
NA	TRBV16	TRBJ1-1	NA	CASSQRSLNTEAFF	TGTGCCAGCAGCCAAAGGTCACTGAACACTGAAGCTTTCTTT
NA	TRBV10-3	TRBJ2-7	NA	CAISESAGAIYEQYF	TGTGCCATCAGTGAGTCGGCAGGGGCGATTTACGAGCAGTACTTC
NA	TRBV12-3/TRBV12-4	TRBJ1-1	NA	CASSLPWDTEAFF	TGTGCCAGCAGCCTCCCGTGGGACACTGAAGCTTTCTTT
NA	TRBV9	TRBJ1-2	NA	CASSVAEGGSFGYTF	TGTGCCAGCAGCGTAGCTGAGGGAGGTTCCTTTGGCTACACCTTC
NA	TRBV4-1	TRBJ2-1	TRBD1	CASSQEQGAILYDNEQFF	TGCGCCAGCAGCCAAGAGCAGGGGGCGATTCTCTACGACAATGAGCAGTTCTTC
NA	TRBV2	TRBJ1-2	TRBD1	CASSRYQGAYGYTF	TGTGCCAGCAGCCGTTACCAGGGGGCGTATGGCTACACCTTC
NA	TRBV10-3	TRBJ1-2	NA	CAIRDGPNYGYTF	TGTGCCATCAGGGACGGACCTAACTATGGCTACACCTTC
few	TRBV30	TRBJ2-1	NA	CAWSSGVGYNEQFF	TGTGCCTGGAGTTCCGGAGTTGGGTACAATGAGCAGTTCTTC
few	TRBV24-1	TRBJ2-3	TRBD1	CATRTGGDADTQYF	TGTGCCACACGAACAGGGGGCGACGCAGATACGCAGTATTTT